Listed here are 16 T cell receptor beta chains from one sample, sequenced in a study of blood T cell repertoires in COVID-19 (TCRdb year 2020). The method was the immunoSEQ multiplex PCR assay. In its TCRdb copy, this immuneACCESS table keeps in-frame sequences only and misses some clones. Where compared with another copy, unresolved V genes explain less than half of these, and the others have no known cause. A total of around 57,000 clones appear in this sample, about 90% of them only once. The leading ten clones occupy around 20% of the sample. Specimen: peripheral blood. Receptors were obtained from a woman of 80 years or more with active COVID-19.

The CDR3 nucleotides are TGCGCCAGCAGCAGGACAGTCATGAACACTGAAGCTTTCTTT. This encodes CASSRTVMNTEAFF. This chain uses TRBV4-1 with TRBJ1-1; weak D call: TRBD1 (6 bases). This CDR3 has 14 amino acids. V dropped 5 bases and J dropped 0 bases, with 10 bases sitting between them. Germline-derived CDR1 and CDR2 are MGHRA and YSYEKL.

The chain recombines TRBV5-1 with TRBJ1-2, with D possibly being TRBD1 (6 bases). Germline V gives CDR1 SGHRS, CDR2 YFSETQ. V was pared by 1 base and J by 8 bases, with 15 bases between. The CDR3 runs to 14 residues. This chain's CDR3 is CASSLTTGPSGYTF. The CDR3 DNA reads as TGCGCCAGCAGCTTGACGACAGGACCCTCCGGCTACACCTTC.

The J gene is TRBJ2-7, the V gene TRBV11-1; TRBD1 aligns across 9 bases. Germline V CDR1 and CDR2: SGHAT, FQDESV (reference sequence). V shed 6 bases, J shed 6 bases, and the junction held 3 bases outside the gene matches. CDR3 length equals 12 residues. CDR3 region: CASRPTGGEQYF. DNA for the CDR3: TGTGCCAGCAGACCGACAGGGGGCGAGCAGTACTTC. Using reference TRBV11-1 and TRBJ2-7 for the parts outside the CDR3, the full variable domain is EAEVAQSPRYKITEKSQAVAFWCDPISGHATLYWYRQILGQGPELLVQFQDESVVDDSQLPKDRFSAERLKGVDSTLKIQPAELGDSAMYLCASRPTGGEQYFGPGTRLTVT.

CDR3 coding DNA: TGTGCCAGCTCACCAGGAGACAGACAGAACACTGAAGCTTTCTTT. It translates to CASSPGDRQNTEAFF. The rearrangement joins TRBV18 to TRBJ1-1; D might be TRBD1 (5 bases). This CDR3 spans 15 amino acids. Trimming left V 2 bases short and J 1 base short, with 11 bases between. Germline loops: CDR1 KGHSH, CDR2 LQKENI.

This clone has just one count. V gene TRBV5-1 combines with J gene TRBJ2-7; TRBD2 agrees at 9 bases. With 4 bases clipped from V and 7 bases from J, the junction kept 18 bases outside the gene matches. Per the germline V gene, CDR1 is SGHRS and CDR2 is YFSETQ. The CDR3 consists of 17 residues. The CDR3 loop reads CASSPLQDGGGAGEQYF. CDR3 in DNA: TGCGCCAGCAGCCCCCTCCAAGATGGCGGGGGGGCCGGAGAGCAGTACTTC.

This chain uses TRBV7-2 with TRBJ2-5; 11 positions agree with TRBD2. The CDR3 extends over 15 amino acids. Germline CDR1 SGHTA, CDR2 FQGNSA. The V segment lost 5 bases and the J segment 2 bases; nucleotides outside the gene matches: 4. The CDR3 protein is CASSTRLAGQETQYF. The DNA for the CDR3 is TGTGCCAGCAGCACCCGACTAGCGGGGCAAGAGACCCAGTACTTC.

The chain couples TRBV12-3 or TRBV12-4 to TRBJ1-3, with TRBD1 identical over 7 bases. The CDR3 is 13 amino acids. Trimming cost V 5 bases and J 3 bases; bases outside gene matches: 1. The CDR3 loop reads CASSTGVGNTIYF. The CDR3 bases are TGTGCCAGCAGTACAGGGGTTGGAAACACCATATATTTT.

The V gene is TRBV7-9, the J gene TRBJ2-1; 8 bases are shared with TRBD2. This CDR3 has 16 residues. Germline CDR1 and CDR2: SEHNR and FQNEAQ (reference sequence). V trimming: 2 bases; J trimming: 0 bases; junction bases outside the gene matches: 3. The DNA for the CDR3 is TGTGCCAGCAGCTTAAACCGGGGGGGCTCCTACAATGAGCAGTTCTTC. Residues: CASSLNRGGSYNEQFF.

The chain joins TRBV5-5 to TRBJ1-1; 7 bases are shared with TRBD1. The CDR3 runs to 15 residues. The junction had 6 bases not matched to a gene; V was cut back by 4 bases and J by 0 bases. Germline assignment: CDR1 SGHKS and CDR2 YYEKEE (reference sequence). The CDR3 here is CASSAPGQLNTEAFF. The DNA for the CDR3 is TGTGCCAGCAGCGCACCGGGACAGTTGAACACTGAAGCTTTCTTT. The full variable domain, with the rest looked up from reference TRBV5-5 and TRBJ1-1, is DAGVTQSPTHLIKTRGQQVTLRCSPISGHKSVSWYQQVLGQGPQFIFQYYEKEERGRGNFPDRFSARQFPNYSSELNVNALLLGDSALYLCASSAPGQLNTEAFFGQGTRLTVV.

The genes are TRBV18 and TRBJ2-1, with TRBD2 matching over 11 bases. The trim removed 3 bases at V and 12 bases at J, leaving 10 bases unmatched. CDR3 size: 15 residues. Germline V gives CDR1 KGHSH, CDR2 LQKENI. As DNA, the CDR3 is TGTGCCAGCTCACCGACTAGCGGGACGACCTTGGGGCAGTTCTTC. Translation gives CASSPTSGTTLGQFF.

The chain couples TRBV30 to TRBJ2-3; TRBD1 might be the D (6 bases). V was trimmed by 1 base and J by 0 bases, leaving 14 bases between them. Germline CDR1 GTSNPN, CDR2 SVGIG (reference sequence). This CDR3 has 16 residues. The DNA for the CDR3 is TGTGCCTGGAGTGGCCATAAGGGGGTTAGCACAGATACGCAGTATTTT. Protein product: CAWSGHKGVSTDTQYF.

The J gene is TRBJ1-2, the V gene TRBV28, with TRBD1 matching over 8 bases. J lost 6 bases, V lost 6 bases, and 6 bases had no gene match. Per the germline V gene, CDR1 is MDHEN and CDR2 is SYDVKM. The CDR3 contains 13 residues. CDR3 nucleotides: TGTGCCAGCAGGGACAGGGCCTCGGATGGCTACACCTTC. Translating gives CASRDRASDGYTF.

The chain recombines TRBV6-5 with TRBJ1-2, with D perhaps TRBD1 (6 bases). V was clipped by 6 bases and J by 8 bases, with 16 bases between them. In germline, CDR1 is MNHEY, CDR2 SVGAGI. The CDR3 length is 13 residues. CDR3 protein: CASRTGGAEGYTF. The CDR3, as DNA: TGTGCCAGCAGAACGGGGGGGGCGGAGGGCTACACCTTC.

The CDR3 is CASSLAPAGVGETQYF. CDR3 nucleotide sequence: TGCGCCAGCAGCTTGGCCCCAGCGGGGGTTGGTGAGACCCAGTACTTC. V is TRBV5-1 and J is TRBJ2-5; 8 bases map to TRBD2. CDR3 length: 16 residues. Trimming at V came to 0 bases and at J to 5 bases, leaving 9 bases not matched to a gene. Looked up from germline, CDR1 is SGHRS and CDR2 is YFSETQ. The whole variable domain, filled in from reference TRBV5-1 and TRBJ2-5, reads KAGVTQTPRYLIKTRGQQVTLSCSPISGHRSVSWYQQTPGQGLQFLFEYFSETQRNKGNFPGRFSGRQFSNSRSEMNVSTLELGDSALYLCASSLAPAGVGETQYFGPGTRLLVL.

V is TRBV19 and J is TRBJ2-1, with 10 bases that match TRBD2. V lost 5 bases, J lost 6 bases, and 13 bases stayed unmatched. This CDR3 is built from 17 residues. From germline, CDR1 is LNHDA and CDR2 SQIVND (reference sequence). The CDR3 coding sequence is TGTGCCAGTAGTGAGTGGAGCGGGGGGGGTCGCGGCAATGAGCAGTTCTTC. Translation: CASSEWSGGGRGNEQFF.

The V call is TRBV9, the J call TRBJ2-7, with D perhaps matching TRBD1 (5 bases). V gave up 3 bases and J gave up 5 bases, with 12 bases separating them. CDR3 length: 13 residues. Germline V gene sequence: CDR1 SGDLS, CDR2 YYNGEE. CDR3 protein: CASSGGFRDEQYF. The DNA of the CDR3 is TGTGCCAGCAGCGGGGGCTTTAGAGACGAGCAGTACTTC.